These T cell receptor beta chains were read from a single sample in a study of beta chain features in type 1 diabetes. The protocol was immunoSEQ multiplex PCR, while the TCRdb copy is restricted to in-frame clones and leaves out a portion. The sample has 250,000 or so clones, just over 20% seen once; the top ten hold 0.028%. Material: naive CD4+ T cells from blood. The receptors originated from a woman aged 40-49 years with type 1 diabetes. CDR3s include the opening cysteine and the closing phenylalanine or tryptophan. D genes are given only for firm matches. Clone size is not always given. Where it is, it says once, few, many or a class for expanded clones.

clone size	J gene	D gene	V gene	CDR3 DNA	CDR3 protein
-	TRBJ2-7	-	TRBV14	TGTGCCAGCAGCCAGTGGGCACACGAGCAGTACTTC	CASSQWAHEQYF
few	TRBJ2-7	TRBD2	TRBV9	TGTGCCAGCAGCGTAGCGACTAGCGGAACCTACGAGCAGTACTTC	CASSVATSGTYEQYF
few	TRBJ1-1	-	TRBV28	TGTGCCAGCTACAGGGTGGGAGCTTTCTTT	CASYRVGAFF
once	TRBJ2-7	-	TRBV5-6	TGTGCCAGCAGCCGTACGGGTTACGAGCAGTACTTC	CASSRTGYEQYF
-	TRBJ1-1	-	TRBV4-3	TGCGCCAGCAGCCAGAGAGGTCGCAAGGGGACTGAAGCTTTCTTT	CASSQRGRKGTEAFF
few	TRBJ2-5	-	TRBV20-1	TGCAGTGCTAGGGCACAAGAGACCCAGTACTTC	CSARAQETQYF
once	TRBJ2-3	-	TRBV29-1	TGCAGCGTACTTTGGCAGGGGAAAAGCACAGATACGCAGTATTTT	CSVLWQGKSTDTQYF
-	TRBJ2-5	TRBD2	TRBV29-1	TGCAGCGTTGAACTAGCGGGAGGGACCCAAGAGACCCAGTACTTC	CSVELAGGTQETQYF
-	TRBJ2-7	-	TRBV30	TGTGCCTGGACCTCAACTCAGGGGCCCGCCTACGAGCAGTACTTC	CAWTSTQGPAYEQYF
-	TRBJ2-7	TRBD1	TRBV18	TGTGCCAGCTCACCGGGACAGGGGATATCCGAGCAGTACTTC	CASSPGQGISEQYF
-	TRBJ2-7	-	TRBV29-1	TGCAGCGTTGGTGGCGGATCCTACGAGCAGTACTTC	CSVGGGSYEQYF
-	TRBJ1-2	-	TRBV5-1	TGCGCCAGCATGGCGGAACCCGCTAACTATGGCTACACCTTC	CASMAEPANYGYTF
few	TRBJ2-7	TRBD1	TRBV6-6	TGTGCCAGCAAGGACAGGGGCCTTCGGGAGCAGTACTTC	CASKDRGLREQYF
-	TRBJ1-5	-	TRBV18	TGTGCCAGCTCGCCCGAGGTTCGCAATCAGCCCCAGCATTTT	CASSPEVRNQPQHF
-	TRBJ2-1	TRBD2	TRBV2	TGTGCCAGCAGGCGGGGGAGCTCCTACAATGAGCAGTTCTTC	CASRRGSSYNEQFF
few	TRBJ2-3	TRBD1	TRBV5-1	TGCGCCAGCAGCTTGGGTGACAGGGTCCTCTCCGGAGATACGCAGTATTTT	CASSLGDRVLSGDTQYF
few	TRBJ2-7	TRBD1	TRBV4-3	TGCGCCAGCAGCCAAGCGGCCGGGACAGACTACGAGCAGTACTTC	CASSQAAGTDYEQYF
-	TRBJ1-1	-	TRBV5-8	TGTGCCAGCAGCCTGGCCCCACACGGGGAAGCTTTCTTT	CASSLAPHGEAFF
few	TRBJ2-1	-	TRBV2	TGTGCCAGCCCAGCGGACAATGAGCAGTTCTTC	CASPADNEQFF
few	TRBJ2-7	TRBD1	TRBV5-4	TGTGCCAGCAGCTCCTGGGACAGGGGAGGGGAGCAGTACTTC	CASSSWDRGGEQYF
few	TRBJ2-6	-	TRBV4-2	TGTGCCAGCAGCCAGTTTAGTTTTTCTGGGGCCAACGTCCTGACTTTC	CASSQFSFSGANVLTF
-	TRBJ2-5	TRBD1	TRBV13	TGTGCCAGCAGCTACCCCCAACGAGGGGGCCACCGAGAGACCCAGTACTTC	CASSYPQRGGHRETQYF
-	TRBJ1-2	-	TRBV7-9	TGTGCCAGCAGCCCACAGAGAGGCTACACCTTC	CASSPQRGYTF
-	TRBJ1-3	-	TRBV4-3	TGCGCCAGCAGCCAATCGAGCAGGGCGGACACCATATATTTT	CASSQSSRADTIYF
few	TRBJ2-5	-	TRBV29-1	TGCAGCGTTGAAGATGGCTTAATTGAGACCCAGTACTTC	CSVEDGLIETQYF
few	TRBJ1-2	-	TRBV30	TGTGCCTGGAGGTTACAGGGAACGTATGGCTACACCTTC	CAWRLQGTYGYTF
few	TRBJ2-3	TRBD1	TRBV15	TGTGCCACCAGCCCCTGGGGGGGACAGGGGTCAGATACGCAGTATTTT	CATSPWGGQGSDTQYF
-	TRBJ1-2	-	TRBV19	TGTGCCAGTAGTAGTCAGGGAAGGACCGGCTATGGCTACACCTTC	CASSSQGRTGYGYTF
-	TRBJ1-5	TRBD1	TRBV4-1	TGCGCCAGCAGCCCCAGGGGGGCGGTAGGCAATCAGCCCCAGCATTTT	CASSPRGAVGNQPQHF
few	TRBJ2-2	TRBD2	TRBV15	TGTGCCACTCTGGGGCCGGGAGGGCCGAACGGGGAGCTGTTTTTT	CATLGPGGPNGELFF
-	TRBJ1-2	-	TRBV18	TGTGCCAGCTCACCGGAGAGCCTATATGGCTACACCTTC	CASSPESLYGYTF
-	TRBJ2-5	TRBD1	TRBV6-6	TGTGCCAGCAGTTACTCTACAGGGGTGGAGACCCAGTACTTC	CASSYSTGVETQYF
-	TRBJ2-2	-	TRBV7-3	TGTGCCAGCAGGGGGGACTCCAGCAACACCGGGGAGCTGTTTTTT	CASRGDSSNTGELFF
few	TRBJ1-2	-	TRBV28	TGTGCCAGCAGTTTAACCGAGAACTATGGCTACACCTTC	CASSLTENYGYTF
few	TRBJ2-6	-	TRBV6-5	TGTGCCAGCAGGTTACTCTCTGGGGCCAACGTCCTGACTTTC	CASRLLSGANVLTF
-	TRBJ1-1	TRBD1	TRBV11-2	TGTGCCAGCAGCAAGCTTCAGGGGGTAAACACTGAAGCTTTCTTT	CASSKLQGVNTEAFF
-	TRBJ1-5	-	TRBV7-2	TGTGCCAGCAGCTCCCCGGACTATTATAGCAATCAGCCCCAGCATTTT	CASSSPDYYSNQPQHF
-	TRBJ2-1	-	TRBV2	TGTGCCAGCACCATTTACAATGAGCAGTTCTTC	CASTIYNEQFF
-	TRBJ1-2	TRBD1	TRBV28	TGTGCCAGCAGGAGCCTCAAACAGGGGCGGTATGGCTACACCTTC	CASRSLKQGRYGYTF
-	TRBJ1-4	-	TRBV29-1	TGCAGCGGACGAGGGGGTTCTAATGAAAAACTGTTTTTT	CSGRGGSNEKLFF
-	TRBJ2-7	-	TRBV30	TGTGCCTGGAGTGCCTCGTTTTACGAGCAGTACTTC	CAWSASFYEQYF
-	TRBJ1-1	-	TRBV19	TGTGCCAGTAGTATAAACGGGGGCACTGAAGCTTTCTTT	CASSINGGTEAFF
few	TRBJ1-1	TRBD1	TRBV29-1	TGCAGCGCTCGGGACAGGGAGGTCACTGAAGCTTTCTTT	CSARDREVTEAFF
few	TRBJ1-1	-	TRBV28	TGTGCCAGCAGTTCTTCTTGGGGACAAGAGAACACTGAAGCTTTCTTT	CASSSSWGQENTEAFF
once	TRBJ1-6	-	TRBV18	TGTGCCAGCTCAGATCCACGGTTCCCAGGGACCCTCCACTTT	CASSDPRFPGTLHF
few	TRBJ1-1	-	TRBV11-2	TGTGCCAGCAGCCCCTGGGGGGGGAGGGACACTGAAGCTTTCTTT	CASSPWGGRDTEAFF
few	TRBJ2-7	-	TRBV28	TGTGCCAGCAGTCCAGGGTCGGTTTACCCGGTCGAGCAGTACTTC	CASSPGSVYPVEQYF
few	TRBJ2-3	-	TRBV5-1	TGCGCCAGCAGCTTGGTTTTCGCGGGTGGAGATACGCAGTATTTT	CASSLVFAGGDTQYF
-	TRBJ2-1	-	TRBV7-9	TGTGCCAGCAGCTTCCAATCCTACAATGAGCAGTTCTTC	CASSFQSYNEQFF
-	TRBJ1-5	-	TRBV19	TGTGCCAGTAGTAGGGGGGTGGGGCCCCAGCATTTT	CASSRGVGPQHF